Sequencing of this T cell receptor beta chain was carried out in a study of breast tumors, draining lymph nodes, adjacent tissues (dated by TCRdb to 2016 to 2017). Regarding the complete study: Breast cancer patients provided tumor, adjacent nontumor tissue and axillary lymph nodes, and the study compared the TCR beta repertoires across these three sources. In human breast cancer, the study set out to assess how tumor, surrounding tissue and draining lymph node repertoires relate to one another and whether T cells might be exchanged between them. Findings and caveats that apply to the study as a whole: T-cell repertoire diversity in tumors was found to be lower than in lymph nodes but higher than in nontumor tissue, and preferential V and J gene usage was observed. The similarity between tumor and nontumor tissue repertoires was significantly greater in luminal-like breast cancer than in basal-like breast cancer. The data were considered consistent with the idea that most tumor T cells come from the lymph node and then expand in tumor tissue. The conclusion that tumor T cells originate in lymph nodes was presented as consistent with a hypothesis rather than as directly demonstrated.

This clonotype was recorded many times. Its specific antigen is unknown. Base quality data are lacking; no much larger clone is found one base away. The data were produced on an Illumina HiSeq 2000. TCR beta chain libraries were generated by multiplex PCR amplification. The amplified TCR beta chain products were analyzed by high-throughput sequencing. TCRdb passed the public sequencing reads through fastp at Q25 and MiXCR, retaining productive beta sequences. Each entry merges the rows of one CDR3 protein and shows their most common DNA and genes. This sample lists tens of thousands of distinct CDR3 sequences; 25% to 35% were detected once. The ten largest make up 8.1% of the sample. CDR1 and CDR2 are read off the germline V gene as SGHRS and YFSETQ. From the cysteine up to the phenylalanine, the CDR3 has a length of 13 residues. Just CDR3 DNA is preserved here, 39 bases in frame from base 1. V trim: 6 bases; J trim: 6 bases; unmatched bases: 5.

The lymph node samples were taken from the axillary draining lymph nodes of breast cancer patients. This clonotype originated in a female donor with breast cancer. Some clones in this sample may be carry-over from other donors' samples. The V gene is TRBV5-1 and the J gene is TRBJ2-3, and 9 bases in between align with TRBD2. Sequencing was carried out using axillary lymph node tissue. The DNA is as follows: TGCGCCAGCAACCTAGCGGGAACCGATACGCAGTATTTT. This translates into CASNLAGTDTQYF.